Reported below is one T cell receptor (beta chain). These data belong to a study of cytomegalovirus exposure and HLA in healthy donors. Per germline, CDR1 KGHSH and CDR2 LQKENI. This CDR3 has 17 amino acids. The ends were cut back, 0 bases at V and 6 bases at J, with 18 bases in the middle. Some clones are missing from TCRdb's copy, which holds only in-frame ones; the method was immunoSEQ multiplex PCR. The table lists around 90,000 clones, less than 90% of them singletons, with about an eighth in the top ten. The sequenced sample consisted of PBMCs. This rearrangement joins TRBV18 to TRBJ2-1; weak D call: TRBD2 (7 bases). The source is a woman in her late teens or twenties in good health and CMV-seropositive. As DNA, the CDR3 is TGTGCCAGCTCACCACCGGGGGGGGGCCTTGACATCAATGAGCAGTTCTTC. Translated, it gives CASSPPGGGLDINEQFF.